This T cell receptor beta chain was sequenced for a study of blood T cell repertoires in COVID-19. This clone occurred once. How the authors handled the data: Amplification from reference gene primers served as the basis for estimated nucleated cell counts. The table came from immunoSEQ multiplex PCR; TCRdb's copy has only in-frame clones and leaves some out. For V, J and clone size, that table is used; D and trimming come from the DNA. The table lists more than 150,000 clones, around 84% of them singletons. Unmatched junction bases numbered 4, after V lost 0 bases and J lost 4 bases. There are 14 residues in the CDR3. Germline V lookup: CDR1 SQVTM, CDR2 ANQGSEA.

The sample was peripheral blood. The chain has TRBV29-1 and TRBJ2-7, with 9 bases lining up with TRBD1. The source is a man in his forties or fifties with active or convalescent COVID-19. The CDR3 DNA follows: TGCAGCGTTGAAGATCCGACAGGGGGTTACGAGCAGTACTTC. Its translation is CSVEDPTGGYEQYF.